The sequence of this TCR beta chain was determined in a study of regulatory T cells in long-lasting Graves disease. Per the germline V gene, CDR1 is MNHEY and CDR2 is SMNVEV (reference sequence). This CDR3 contains 11 residues. Trimming took 4 bases from V and 7 from J, leaving 7 bases between them. The time point was: newly diagnosed GD, antithyroid drugs for less than 3 months. RNA from PBMCs was the source of the TCR library. According to the study, TCR beta libraries were built with iRepertoire HTBI primers and CDR3-region Arm-PCR. Each CDR3 protein is one row after TCRdb ran MiXCR on the multiplex PCR reads. The sample carries around 240,000 distinct CDR3 sequences, approximately 18% recorded once. This same sample was also taken into another study, of T cells in Graves' hyperthyroidism and ophthalmopathy.

The clonotype comes from a woman aged 30 to 39 with Graves disease. Sequences were derived from peripheral blood mononuclear cells (PBMCs), sampled at new diagnosis, from a patient treated with antithyroid drugs. This chain uses TRBV27 with TRBJ2-5, with a possible D match to TRBD2 (5 bases). The CDR3 sequence is CASSYRGTQYF. CDR3 DNA: TGTGCCAGCAGTTACCGGGGGACCCAGTACTTC.